These T cell receptor beta chains were read from a single sample in a study of cytomegalovirus exposure and HLA in healthy donors. Repertoires were generated with immunoSEQ multiplex PCR, while TCRdb's copy carries only in-frame clones and drops some. The data contain 50,000 or so clones, 70% to 80% of them singletons. Sequenced sample: PBMCs. These receptors originate from a woman between 35 and 50 years old in good health and CMV-seropositive. Both conserved end residues are part of each CDR3. The D gene is left open where the match is weak. Size is stated for part of the rows, as once, few or many counts, or as a class when the clone is expanded.

>few|TRBV4-2|TRBD2|TRBJ2-2
CASSPTSGANTGELFF
TGTGCCAGCAGCCCGACTAGCGGAGCGAACACCGGGGAGCTGTTTTTT
>.|TRBV7-2|.|TRBJ2-2
CASSLNSRTGELFF
TGTGCCAGCAGCTTGAACTCTCGGACCGGGGAGCTGTTTTTT
>.|TRBV11-2|.|TRBJ1-2
CASSRGWGVDGYTF
TGTGCCAGCAGCCGAGGGTGGGGGGTAGACGGCTACACCTTC
>.|TRBV11-2|TRBD1|TRBJ1-2
CASSGQVSYGYTF
TGTGCCAGCTCAGGACAGGTTAGCTATGGCTACACCTTC
>.|TRBV30|.|TRBJ1-1
CAWSAGQLGRGAFF
TGTGCCTGGAGTGCAGGACAGTTGGGAAGGGGAGCTTTCTTT
>.|TRBV5-8|.|TRBJ1-5
CASTPRGGRNSNQPQHF
TGTGCCAGTACCCCGCGGGGGGGAAGGAATAGCAATCAGCCCCAGCATTTT
>.|TRBV6-1|TRBD2|TRBJ2-3
CASSGAWTSGADTQYF
TGTGCCAGCAGTGGGGCCTGGACTAGCGGGGCAGATACGCAGTATTTT
>once|TRBV10-3|.|TRBJ1-1
CAISESGGRVGAFF
TGTGCCATCAGTGAGTCGGGGGGGAGGGTTGGAGCTTTCTTT
>.|TRBV7-4|.|TRBJ1-3
CASSQNSSSGNTIYF
TGTGCCAGCAGTCAGAACAGCAGCTCTGGAAACACCATATATTTT
>.|TRBV5-1|TRBD2|TRBJ2-1
CASSRTSGGGSNEQFF
TGCGCCAGCAGCCGGACTAGCGGGGGGGGGTCCAATGAGCAGTTCTTC
>.|TRBV7-2|TRBD2|TRBJ2-2
CASRGTSGNTGELFF
TGTGCCAGCAGGGGGACTAGCGGCAACACCGGGGAGCTGTTTTTT
>.|TRBV4-2|.|TRBJ1-4
CASSRRGSEKLFF
TGTGCCAGCAGCCGTCGGGGAAGTGAAAAACTGTTTTTT
>.|TRBV19|.|TRBJ1-2
CASGDKANYGYTF
TGTGCCAGCGGGGACAAAGCTAACTATGGCTACACCTTC
>.|TRBV12-5|TRBD2|TRBJ2-3
CASGPCWVAGGRDTQYF
TGTGCTAGTGGTCCCTGTTGGGTAGCGGGGGGGCGAGATACGCAGTATTTT
>.|TRBV7-2|.|TRBJ1-6
CASSLVMGEVGSPLHF
TGTGCCAGCAGCTTAGTCATGGGGGAGGTTGGTTCACCCCTCCACTTT
>.|TRBV21-1|.|TRBJ1-5
CASSPPARQTYSNQPQHF
TGTGCCAGCAGCCCCCCTGCCAGGCAAACCTATAGCAATCAGCCCCAGCATTTT
>.|TRBV4-2|.|TRBJ2-7
CASSQDLALSYEQYF
TGTGCCAGCAGCCAAGATTTAGCCCTCTCCTACGAGCAGTACTTC
>.|TRBV15|.|TRBJ2-5
CATSSRGNRGGETQYF
TGTGCCACCAGCAGCAGGGGGAACAGGGGGGGGGAGACCCAGTACTTC
>once|TRBV4-2|.|TRBJ1-2
CASSQDVGGGSNYGYTF
TGTGCCAGCAGCCAAGATGTCGGGGGAGGCAGCAACTATGGCTACACCTTC
>.|TRBV7-7|TRBD1|TRBJ2-1
CASSSTGSPLGEQFF
TGTGCCAGCAGCTCGACAGGGTCTCCCCTTGGGGAGCAGTTCTTC
>.|TRBV9|TRBD2|TRBJ2-5
CASSVGNSGGAETQYF
TGTGCCAGCAGCGTAGGGAATAGCGGGGGGGCTGAGACCCAGTACTTC
>.|TRBV5-1|TRBD1|TRBJ2-7
CASSPGQGWDEQYF
TGCGCCAGCAGCCCCGGACAGGGGTGGGACGAGCAGTACTTC
>.|TRBV28|.|TRBJ1-6
CASSDKRDYNSPLHF
TGTGCCAGCAGCGACAAGAGAGACTATAATTCACCCCTCCACTTT
>.|TRBV4-2|TRBD2|TRBJ2-5
CASSQEGGVSFETQYF
TGTGCCAGCAGCCAAGAGGGGGGGGTGAGTTTCGAGACCCAGTACTTC
>.|TRBV7-2|TRBD2|TRBJ2-3
CASSFGRPGLAQSTDTQYF
TGTGCCAGCAGCTTTGGGCGGCCGGGACTAGCCCAGAGCACAGATACGCAGTATTTT
>.|TRBV30|.|TRBJ2-3
CACPRGHTDTQYF
TGTGCCTGTCCCAGGGGACACACAGATACGCAGTATTTT
>once|TRBV6-1|.|TRBJ1-1
CASSNYRVAEAFF
TGTGCCAGCAGCAACTACAGGGTGGCTGAAGCTTTCTTT
>.|TRBV2|TRBD1|TRBJ2-2
CASSARTGDTGELFF
TGTGCCAGCAGTGCAAGGACAGGGGATACCGGGGAGCTGTTTTTT
>.|TRBV11-2|TRBD1|TRBJ1-1
CASSFRVDREAFF
TGTGCCAGCAGCTTTAGGGTGGACAGGGAAGCTTTCTTT
>.|TRBV7-8|.|TRBJ1-5
CASSPRVDQPQHF
TGTGCCAGCAGCCCCAGGGTGGATCAGCCCCAGCATTTT
>.|TRBV10-1|TRBD2|TRBJ2-1
CASSFTRGGREQFF
TGCGCCAGCAGTTTTACGCGGGGGGGCCGTGAGCAGTTCTTC
>.|TRBV19|.|TRBJ1-1
CASSGGFDTEAFF
TGTGCCAGTAGTGGGGGGTTCGACACTGAAGCTTTCTTT
>.|TRBV19|.|TRBJ1-5
CASSILNSNQPQHF
TGTGCCAGTAGTATCTTAAATAGCAATCAGCCCCAGCATTTT
>.|TRBV7-8|.|TRBJ2-7
CASSWVYDYEQYF
TGTGCCAGCAGCTGGGTTTATGACTACGAGCAGTACTTC
>.|TRBV7-2|.|TRBJ2-3
CASSSSDTQYF
TGTGCCAGCAGCTCCTCAGATACGCAGTATTTT
>.|TRBV6-6|.|TRBJ2-5
CASSFRETQYF
TGTGCCAGCAGTTTCCGGGAGACCCAGTACTTC
>.|TRBV28|.|TRBJ2-7
CASSLTVYEQYF
TGTGCCAGCAGCCTGACAGTTTACGAGCAGTACTTC
>.|TRBV5-4|.|TRBJ2-1
CASSTGYNEQFF
TGTGCCAGCAGCACAGGGTACAATGAGCAGTTCTTC
>.|TRBV2|.|TRBJ1-5
CASSEDNNQPQHF
TGTGCCAGCAGTGAAGACAACAATCAGCCCCAGCATTTT
>.|TRBV6-5|TRBD1|TRBJ1-5
CASRKTGSYQPQHF
TGTGCCAGCAGGAAGACAGGGTCCTATCAGCCCCAGCATTTT
>.|TRBV6-6|.|TRBJ1-1
CASSSYRVAEAFF
TGTGCCAGCAGTTCGTACAGGGTCGCCGAAGCTTTCTTT
>.|TRBV5-1|.|TRBJ1-1
CASSFYPGGDTEAFF
TGCGCCAGCAGCTTCTACCCGGGGGGGGACACTGAAGCTTTCTTT
>.|TRBV28|.|TRBJ2-7
CASDSQDEQYF
TGTGCCAGCGACTCACAGGACGAGCAGTACTTC
>.|TRBV2|TRBD1|TRBJ1-6
CASNAGGLGSPLHF
TGTGCCAGCAATGCAGGGGGCCTTGGTTCACCCCTCCACTTT
>.|TRBV4-2|.|TRBJ1-4
CASSHRRGGPGETATNEKLFF
TGTGCCAGCAGCCACCGAAGGGGAGGGCCAGGTGAAACTGCAACTAATGAAAAACTGTTTTTT
>.|TRBV29-1|TRBD1|TRBJ2-5
CSSAGGWETQYF
TGCAGCTCCGCAGGGGGCTGGGAGACCCAGTACTTC
>.|TRBV9|.|TRBJ2-2
CASSVGGGELFF
TGTGCCAGCAGCGTAGGAGGCGGGGAGCTGTTTTTT
>.|TRBV18|TRBD2|TRBJ2-1
CASSPRLAGDNEQFF
TGTGCCAGCTCACCAAGACTAGCGGGGGACAATGAGCAGTTCTTC
>few|TRBV28|TRBD1|TRBJ1-6
CASSLRDSYSPLHF
TGTGCCAGCAGTCTCCGGGACAGCTATTCACCCCTCCACTTT
>.|TRBV30|TRBD1|TRBJ1-5
CAWSVDRGNQPQHF
TGTGCCTGGAGTGTTGACAGGGGGAATCAGCCCCAGCATTTT
>once|TRBV5-1|.|TRBJ1-1
CGDTGNTEAFF
TGCGGTGACACCGGGAACACTGAAGCTTTCTTT
>once|TRBV12-5|TRBD1|TRBJ1-2
CASGFGTGTVNYGYTF
TGTGCTAGTGGTTTTGGAACCGGGACAGTTAACTATGGCTACACCTTC
>.|TRBV18|.|TRBJ1-1
CASSATGETEAFF
TGTGCCAGCTCAGCTACAGGAGAAACTGAAGCTTTCTTT
>.|TRBV11-2|.|TRBJ1-2
CASSREASADGYTF
TGTGCCAGCAGCAGGGAGGCCAGTGCGGATGGCTACACCTTC
>.|TRBV27|.|TRBJ1-1
CASSPYDRNTEAFF
TGTGCCAGCAGTCCGTACGACAGGAACACTGAAGCTTTCTTT
>.|TRBV11-2|.|TRBJ1-2
CASSIAPEPGVYGYTF
TGTGCCAGCAGCATAGCCCCCGAACCGGGGGTCTATGGCTACACCTTC